Shown below are 8 T cell receptor beta chains from a single sample sequenced in a study of Graves' ophthalmopathy and Graves' hyperthyroidism. For repertoire sequencing, the TCR beta CDR3 regions were amplified from RNA transcripts. Second-round multiplex PCR came after first-round RT-PCR with HTBI primers. TCRdb ran MiXCR on the multiplex PCR reads and lists one entry per CDR3 protein. This sample yields 200,000 to 250,000 distinct CDR3 sequences, of which 20% to 25% are seen a single time; about 40% belongs to the top ten. What was sequenced was peripheral blood. The receptors shown here come from a woman between 45 and 60 years old with Graves' ophthalmopathy.

This clonotype came up many times. The chain couples TRBV20-1 to TRBJ1-2; D is undetermined. CDR3 length: 15 amino acids. The germline gives CDR1 DFQATT, CDR2 SNEGSKA (reference sequence). V dropped 2 bases and J dropped 4 bases, with 17 bases sitting between them. The CDR3 sequence: CSARQGAGLFYGYTF. Here the CDR3 DNA reads TGCAGTGCTAGACAAGGCGCAGGCCTTTTCTATGGCTACACCTTC.

This clonotype was observed a handful of times. This chain uses TRBV5-1 with TRBJ2-2, with D maybe TRBD1 (5 bases). Trimming left V 9 bases short and J 3 bases short, with 9 bases between. The length of the CDR3 is 12 residues. The germline gives CDR1 SGHRS, CDR2 YFSETQ. CDR3 loop: CATFRDTGELFF. In DNA form, the CDR3 reads TGCGCCACCTTCAGGGACACCGGGGAGCTGTTTTTT.

The chain carries TRBV19 and TRBJ1-3, with D uncertain. This CDR3 region has 16 residues. V lost 5 bases to trimming and J lost 0 bases, with 14 bases between them. Germline V gene lookup returns CDR1 LNHDA and CDR2 SQIVND (reference sequence). The CDR3, as DNA: TGTGCCAGTAGTCCCCAGGACCTGATCTCTGGAAACACCATATATTTT. It codes for CASSPQDLISGNTIYF.

This clonotype was counted ten times or more. This rearrangement joins TRBV19 to TRBJ2-2; 10 bases are shared with TRBD2. In germline, CDR1 is LNHDA, CDR2 SQIVND (reference sequence). The J segment lost 6 bases and the V segment lost 9 bases, leaving 16 bases of the junction unmatched. This CDR3 comprises 17 residues. The CDR3: CASTATSGTLLAGELFF. CDR3 DNA sequence: TGTGCCAGCACTGCAACTAGCGGGACTCTATTGGCCGGGGAGCTGTTTTTT.

This clonotype was seen repeatedly, ten times or more. The V gene is TRBV5-1, the J gene TRBJ2-2; the D gene could be TRBD1 or TRBD2 (5 bases each). The CDR3 is made up of 14 amino acids. Germline V CDR1 and CDR2: SGHRS, YFSETQ. V lost 9 bases and J 6 bases, leaving 18 bases between the germline ends. CDR3 sequence: CANPGPGSSGELFF. The CDR3 region has the DNA TGCGCCAATCCGGGACCCGGCTCGTCCGGGGAGCTGTTTTTT.

This clonotype was seen at least ten times. This sequence joins TRBV12-3 or TRBV12-4 and TRBJ1-1; D is undetermined. V was pared by 3 bases and J by 0 bases, with 14 bases between. The CDR3 has 16 residues. The CDR3 DNA is TGTGCCAGCAGTTTGAGTATCGGTGGGATGAACACTGAAGCTTTCTTT. Translated, it gives CASSLSIGGMNTEAFF.

This clonotype was picked up many times. The chain employs TRBV28 and TRBJ2-7; TRBD1 is a possible D gene (6 bases). The CDR3 has 13 residues. From germline, CDR1 is MDHEN and CDR2 SYDVKM. The V gene lost 7 bases and the J gene lost 4 bases, with 14 bases spanning the gap. CDR3 loop: CASTKQGGYEQYF. The CDR3 region has the DNA TGTGCCAGCACAAAACAGGGCGGGTACGAGCAGTACTTC.

This clonotype has a handful of counts. The gene calls are TRBV5-1 and TRBJ2-2; D is perhaps TRBD2 (5 bases). In germline, CDR1 is SGHRS, CDR2 YFSETQ. The CDR3 consists of 15 residues. With 6 bases removed from V and 7 bases from J, the gap between germline ends came to 19 bases. As DNA, the CDR3 is TGCGCCAGCACCCTCCTCGGGCTAGCCAGCGGGGAGCTGTTTTTT. This encodes CASTLLGLASGELFF.